This T cell receptor (beta chain) is from a study of blood T cell repertoires in COVID-19. As for the study in general: T cells, B-cell-depleted T cells, or PBMCs supplied cDNA or gDNA.

Followed over time, Seattle patients had been enrolled while infection was active. Assay used: immunoSEQ multiplex PCR; TCRdb lists only in-frame clones, some missing. The sample has 100,000 to 150,000 clones; around 76% are singletons. This clone showed up just a few times. V was clipped by 6 bases and J by 8 bases; unmatched bases: 4. Germline values: CDR1 LNHDA, CDR2 SQIVND (reference sequence). The CDR3 loop spans 13 amino acids. Sequencing input: peripheral blood. The V call is TRBV19, the J call TRBJ1-6, with 7 bases aligning to TRBD1. The TCR sequence derives from an elderly man with COVID-19, enrolled during active disease. CDR3 nucleotide sequence: TGTGCCAGTAGCGCCAGGGGGGATTCACCCCTCCACTTT. Encoded protein: CASSARGDSPLHF.